The rows below give T cell receptor beta chains drawn from one sample of a study of Ad26.COV2.S vaccination and SARS-CoV-2 variants. Produced via immunoSEQ multiplex PCR; TCRdb's table is partial and in-frame only. This table has under 600,000 clones, about 88% appearing once. The sequenced sample was peripheral blood, obtained in a trial of Ad26.COV2.S vaccine versus placebo. The source is a person aged 18-60 years who received the Ad26.COV2.S COVID-19 vaccine or a placebo. Each CDR3 is given with its conserved first and last residue. A D gene is named only where the DNA matches it firmly. Expanded clones are given a class, and other clones once, few, many or no size at all.

J gene: TRBJ2-1; clone size: -; D gene: TRBD2; V gene: TRBV5-1; CDR3 protein: CASSSTSGYLNEQFF; CDR3 DNA: TGCGCCAGCAGCTCCACTAGCGGGTACCTCAATGAGCAGTTCTTC
J gene: TRBJ1-1; clone size: -; D gene: -; V gene: TRBV5-5; CDR3 protein: CASSLAPDRVNTEAFF; CDR3 DNA: TGTGCCAGCAGCTTGGCCCCGGACAGAGTGAACACTGAAGCTTTCTTT
J gene: TRBJ2-2; clone size: -; D gene: TRBD2; V gene: TRBV11-2; CDR3 protein: CASSPRLAGITGELFF; CDR3 DNA: TGTGCCAGCAGCCCAAGACTAGCGGGCATCACCGGGGAGCTGTTTTTT
J gene: TRBJ2-5; clone size: -; D gene: TRBD2; V gene: TRBV7-9; CDR3 protein: CASSLVTSGGQETQYF; CDR3 DNA: TGTGCCAGCAGCTTAGTTACTAGCGGGGGCCAAGAGACCCAGTACTTC
J gene: TRBJ1-1; clone size: few; D gene: -; V gene: TRBV6-2/TRBV6-3; CDR3 protein: CASSYNGLNTEAFF; CDR3 DNA: TGTGCCAGCAGTTACAACGGGTTGAACACTGAAGCTTTCTTT
J gene: TRBJ2-5; clone size: -; D gene: -; V gene: TRBV6-1; CDR3 protein: CASSGHRLERRETQYF; CDR3 DNA: TGTGCCAGCAGTGGTCATAGACTCGAACGTCGAGAGACCCAGTACTTC
J gene: TRBJ1-2; clone size: -; D gene: -; V gene: TRBV20-1; CDR3 protein: CSAPGARGYTF; CDR3 DNA: TGCAGTGCTCCAGGGGCGAGGGGCTACACCTTC
J gene: TRBJ1-1; clone size: -; D gene: -; V gene: TRBV3-1/TRBV3-2; CDR3 protein: CASSQEGIEAFF; CDR3 DNA: TGTGCCAGCAGCCAAGAGGGGATTGAAGCTTTCTTT
J gene: TRBJ2-1; clone size: once; D gene: TRBD1; V gene: TRBV29-1; CDR3 protein: CSVDETGDNEQFF; CDR3 DNA: TGCAGCGTTGATGAGACAGGGGACAATGAGCAGTTCTTC
J gene: TRBJ2-6; clone size: -; D gene: TRBD1; V gene: TRBV5-1; CDR3 protein: CASSSSTGSSGANVLTF; CDR3 DNA: TGCGCCAGCAGCTCGTCGACAGGGAGCTCTGGGGCCAACGTCCTGACTTTC
J gene: TRBJ2-7; clone size: -; D gene: -; V gene: TRBV29-1; CDR3 protein: CSVEENGGEQYF; CDR3 DNA: TGCAGCGTTGAAGAAAACGGTGGCGAGCAGTACTTC
J gene: TRBJ1-1; clone size: few; D gene: TRBD1; V gene: TRBV6-5; CDR3 protein: CASSYGQGGTEAFF; CDR3 DNA: TGTGCCAGCAGTTATGGACAGGGGGGCACTGAAGCTTTCTTT
J gene: TRBJ1-2; clone size: -; D gene: -; V gene: TRBV14; CDR3 protein: CASSQDPSPYSNYGYTF; CDR3 DNA: TGTGCCAGCAGCCAAGATCCCAGCCCCTACAGTAACTATGGCTACACCTTC
J gene: TRBJ2-1; clone size: -; D gene: -; V gene: TRBV7-9; CDR3 protein: CASSSLPYNEQFF; CDR3 DNA: TGTGCCAGCAGCTCCCTCCCGTACAATGAGCAGTTCTTC
J gene: TRBJ2-3; clone size: -; D gene: -; V gene: TRBV9; CDR3 protein: CASSATSYHTTDTQYF; CDR3 DNA: TGTGCCAGCAGCGCCACTAGCTACCACACGACAGATACGCAGTATTTT
J gene: TRBJ2-7; clone size: -; D gene: -; V gene: TRBV6-2/TRBV6-3; CDR3 protein: CASSYTAESSYEQYF; CDR3 DNA: TGTGCCAGCAGTTACACGGCGGAGAGCTCCTACGAGCAGTACTTC
J gene: TRBJ2-7; clone size: -; D gene: TRBD1; V gene: TRBV7-9; CDR3 protein: CASSHRLTGNYEQYF; CDR3 DNA: TGTGCCAGCAGCCACCGCCTGACAGGGAACTACGAGCAGTACTTC
J gene: TRBJ2-7; clone size: -; D gene: TRBD2; V gene: TRBV28; CDR3 protein: CASRAGEWEQYF; CDR3 DNA: TGTGCCAGCAGAGCGGGGGAATGGGAGCAGTACTTC
J gene: TRBJ2-7; clone size: -; D gene: -; V gene: TRBV10-3; CDR3 protein: CAIAETYEQYF; CDR3 DNA: TGTGCCATCGCGGAAACCTACGAGCAGTACTTC
J gene: TRBJ2-1; clone size: -; D gene: -; V gene: TRBV10-3; CDR3 protein: CAIGDFNEQFF; CDR3 DNA: TGTGCCATCGGGGACTTCAATGAGCAGTTCTTC
J gene: TRBJ2-1; clone size: -; D gene: -; V gene: TRBV10-3; CDR3 protein: CAISDYSGGILGNEQFF; CDR3 DNA: TGTGCCATCAGTGATTACTCCGGAGGGATTTTGGGGAATGAGCAGTTCTTC
J gene: TRBJ2-7; clone size: -; D gene: -; V gene: TRBV6-6; CDR3 protein: CASSPSRYEQYF; CDR3 DNA: TGTGCCAGCAGCCCATCCCGTTACGAGCAGTACTTC
J gene: TRBJ1-2; clone size: -; D gene: -; V gene: TRBV7-9; CDR3 protein: CASSLVPGQSNYGYTF; CDR3 DNA: TGTGCCAGCAGCCTAGTTCCGGGACAAAGTAACTATGGCTACACCTTC
J gene: TRBJ2-7; clone size: -; D gene: TRBD2; V gene: TRBV13; CDR3 protein: CASRDQGTSGHYEQYF; CDR3 DNA: TGTGCCAGCAGGGATCAAGGGACTAGCGGGCACTACGAGCAGTACTTC
J gene: TRBJ2-5; clone size: -; D gene: -; V gene: TRBV18; CDR3 protein: CASSPLTAQETQYF; CDR3 DNA: TGTGCCAGCTCACCCTTGACGGCCCAAGAGACCCAGTACTTC
J gene: TRBJ1-5; clone size: -; D gene: -; V gene: TRBV6-2/TRBV6-3; CDR3 protein: CASTPGVLGNQPQHF; CDR3 DNA: TGTGCCAGCACCCCTGGGGTTTTGGGCAATCAGCCCCAGCATTTT
J gene: TRBJ1-2; clone size: -; D gene: -; V gene: TRBV4-1; CDR3 protein: CASSQARGRGLNYGYTF; CDR3 DNA: TGCGCCAGCAGCCAAGCAAGGGGCAGGGGCCTTAACTATGGCTACACCTTC
J gene: TRBJ2-7; clone size: -; D gene: -; V gene: TRBV2; CDR3 protein: CASGVEYEQYF; CDR3 DNA: TGTGCCAGCGGTGTCGAGTACGAGCAGTACTTC
J gene: TRBJ2-3; clone size: -; D gene: TRBD2; V gene: TRBV7-2; CDR3 protein: CASSSRLAGGLYTQYF; CDR3 DNA: TGTGCCAGCAGCTCAAGACTAGCGGGCGGGTTATATACGCAGTATTTT